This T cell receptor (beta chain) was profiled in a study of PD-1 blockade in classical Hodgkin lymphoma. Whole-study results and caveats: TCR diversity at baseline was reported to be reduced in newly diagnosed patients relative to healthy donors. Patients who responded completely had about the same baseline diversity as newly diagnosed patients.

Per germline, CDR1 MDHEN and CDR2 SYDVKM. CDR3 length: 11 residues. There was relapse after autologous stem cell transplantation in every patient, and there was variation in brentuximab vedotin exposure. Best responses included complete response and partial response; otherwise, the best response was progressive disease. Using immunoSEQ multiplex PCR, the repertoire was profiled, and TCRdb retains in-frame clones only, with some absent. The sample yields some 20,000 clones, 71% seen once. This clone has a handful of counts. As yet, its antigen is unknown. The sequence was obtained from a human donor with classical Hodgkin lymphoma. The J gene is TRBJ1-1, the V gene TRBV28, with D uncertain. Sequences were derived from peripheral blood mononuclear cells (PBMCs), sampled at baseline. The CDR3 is CGTRMNTEAFF. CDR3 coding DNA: TGTGGTACGCGTATGAACACTGAAGCTTTCTTT.